These 14 T cell receptor beta chains were all obtained from the same sample, sequenced in a study of PD-1 blockade in classical Hodgkin lymphoma. Each patient experienced a relapse that followed autologous stem cell transplantation, and brentuximab vedotin exposure varied. Assay used: immunoSEQ multiplex PCR; TCRdb lists only in-frame clones, some missing. The sample holds 9,500 to 13,000 clones, over 70% seen once. The material sequenced was peripheral blood mononuclear cells (PBMCs), taken at baseline. The receptor set was obtained from a human donor with classical Hodgkin lymphoma.

The chain couples TRBV6-6 to TRBJ2-6; D gene unclear. In germline, CDR1 is MNHNY, CDR2 SVGAGI (reference sequence). This CDR3 is built from 14 residues. V lost 6 bases to trimming and J lost 3 bases, with 9 bases between them. In DNA, the CDR3 is TGTGCCAGCAGCCCGTTGGGTGGGGCCAACGTCCTGACTTTC. This sequence encodes CASSPLGGANVLTF.

The chain recombines TRBV29-1 with TRBJ2-1, with 12 bases lining up with TRBD2. This CDR3 has 15 residues. The V gene's germline CDR1 is SQVTM and CDR2 ANQGSEA. V shed 4 bases, J shed 4 bases, and the junction held 5 bases outside the gene matches. The CDR3 bases are TGCAGCGTTGTAACTAGCGGGGGGTCTTACAATGAGCAGTTCTTC. Protein sequence: CSVVTSGGSYNEQFF.

The V gene is TRBV7-2, the J gene TRBJ2-2, with 12 nucleotides matching TRBD2. The CDR3 has 16 amino acids. V lost 5 bases, J lost 7 bases, and 8 bases stayed unmatched. Germline V gives CDR1 SGHTA, CDR2 FQGNSA. CDR3 loop: CASSIRLAGVSGELFF. The CDR3 DNA reads as TGTGCCAGCAGCATTAGACTAGCGGGAGTTAGCGGGGAGCTGTTTTTT.

J is TRBJ2-5 and V is TRBV5-1, with 12 bases lining up with TRBD2. The V gene's germline CDR1 is SGHRS and CDR2 YFSETQ. This CDR3 spans 15 amino acids. V lost 3 bases and J lost 5; bases outside the gene matches: 5. The CDR3 protein is CASSWGTSGLETQYF. In DNA form, the CDR3 reads TGCGCCAGCAGCTGGGGGACTAGCGGGCTGGAGACCCAGTACTTC.

This clone occurred once. The chain is built from TRBV5-4 and TRBJ1-2, with TRBD1 as a possible D gene (5 bases). V was cut by 3 bases and J by 3 bases, with 15 bases left in between. In germline, CDR1 is SGHNT, CDR2 YYREEE (reference sequence). The CDR3 runs 15 residues. CDR3 region: CASSSQQDKHYGYTF. CDR3 DNA sequence: TGTGCCAGCAGCTCCCAGCAGGACAAACACTATGGCTACACCTTC.

The chain carries TRBV2 and TRBJ1-2; maybe TRBD1 (5 bases). This CDR3 is 14 amino acids long. The V and J ends lost 8 bases and 7 bases respectively, with 20 bases between them. Looked up from germline, CDR1 is SNHLY and CDR2 is FYNNEI. For the CDR3, the DNA is TGTGCCAGCCTCCCCCGGGACTCTGTATTTGGCTACACCTTC. As protein: CASLPRDSVFGYTF.

The chain combines TRBV5-1 with TRBJ1-5; D call uncertain. The germline CDR1 and CDR2 sequences are SGHRS and YFSETQ. The ends were cut back, 4 bases at V and 3 bases at J, with 23 bases in the middle. CDR3 length: 18 residues. Here the CDR3 DNA reads TGCGCCAGCAGCCCCACTTCCGACAACGTCCGACCCAATCAGCCCCAGCATTTT. Its protein product is CASSPTSDNVRPNQPQHF.

The rearrangement uses TRBV7-2 and TRBJ1-2; D is possibly TRBD1 (5 bases). This CDR3 is built from 15 residues. Trimming took off 1 base at V and 7 bases at J, with 16 bases between the two ends. Germline-derived CDR1 and CDR2 are SGHTA and FQGNSA. The CDR3 protein is CASSLVQGMVGGYTF. The CDR3 DNA reads as TGTGCCAGCAGCTTAGTTCAGGGAATGGTGGGTGGCTACACCTTC.

This chain links TRBV7-3 with TRBJ2-1, with 10 bases that match TRBD2. This CDR3 is built from 15 residues. Germline trimming cut 5 bases from V and 6 bases from J; bases unmatched to any gene: 7. Looked up from germline, CDR1 is SGHTA and CDR2 is FQGTGA. CDR3: CASSALAGVGNEQFF. The CDR3 DNA sequence: TGTGCCAGCAGCGCGCTAGCGGGAGTCGGCAATGAGCAGTTCTTC.

The V call is TRBV10-3, the J call TRBJ1-1, with TRBD1 identical over 8 bases. CDR1 and CDR2 (germline): ENHRY, SYGVKD. The CDR3 has 14 amino acids. The J segment lost 1 base and the V segment lost 6 bases, leaving 4 bases of the junction unmatched. This CDR3 reads CAISFDRGNTEAFF. The DNA of the CDR3 is TGTGCCATCAGCTTTGACAGGGGGAACACTGAAGCTTTCTTT.

The chain joins TRBV28 to TRBJ2-7; unclear D gene. The CDR3 is 14 residues long. The V and J ends lost 5 bases and 5 bases respectively, with 16 bases between them. The germline CDR1 and CDR2 sequences are MDHEN and SYDVKM. The CDR3 spells CASSLLLGYDEQYF. The CDR3 DNA reads TGTGCCAGCAGTCTACTCCTCGGATACGACGAGCAGTACTTC.

V gene TRBV10-3 combines with J gene TRBJ1-5; no firm D call. The CDR3 runs 13 residues. V was shortened by 0 bases and J by 7 bases, with 7 bases between the two germline ends. Germline V lookup: CDR1 ENHRY, CDR2 SYGVKD. CDR3 sequence (DNA): TGTGCCATCAGTGAGTCGCTCGGGCAGCCCCAGCATTTT. Protein: CAISESLGQPQHF.

The rearrangement links TRBV9 to TRBJ2-7; D remains ambiguous. The ends were cut back, 0 bases at V and 0 bases at J, with 7 bases in the middle. The CDR3 consists of 14 residues. CDR1 and CDR2 from the germline V gene are SGDLS and YYNGEE. Here the CDR3 reads CASSVDGRSYEQYF. CDR3 sequence (DNA): TGTGCCAGCAGCGTAGACGGACGCTCCTACGAGCAGTACTTC.

V usage is TRBV11-2 and J usage is TRBJ2-2; D not resolved. From germline, CDR1 is SGHAT and CDR2 FQNNGV. V lost 0 bases to trimming and J lost 7 bases, with 15 bases between them. This CDR3 is built from 16 residues. CDR3 coding DNA: TGTGCCAGCAGCTTAGATCGGAACGTACTGGGCGGGGAGCTGTTTTTT. It specifies CASSLDRNVLGGELFF.